The 20 T cell receptor beta chains below come from one sample, sequenced in a study of patients and donors after allogeneic stem cell transplantation. In TCRdb, the RT-PCR reads were re-called with MiXCR into one record per CDR3 protein. This sample has 200,000 to 250,000 distinct CDR3 sequences, with around two fifths found just once. Sequencing was carried out using blood, either unsorted or a sorted T cell fraction (not recorded which). The receptors stem from a human donor who was either an allogeneic HSCT recipient or a stem cell or donor lymphocyte infusion donor (not recorded which). It is not recorded whose cells these are; they may come from a transplant donor.

J is TRBJ2-3 and V is TRBV2; D may be TRBD1 or TRBD2 (6 bases each). Deletions cut 9 bases from V and 2 bases from J, with 15 bases between. The V gene's germline CDR1 is SNHLY and CDR2 FYNNEI. The CDR3 is 14 residues long. The CDR3 nucleotides are TGTGCCAGTCGAGGGGGGAGCCACACAGATACGCAGTATTTT. This codes for CASRGGSHTDTQYF.

This chain joins TRBV6-1 and TRBJ1-5; D call uncertain. V lost 2 bases and J lost 10, with 6 bases in between. The germline gives CDR1 MNHNS, CDR2 SASEGT. CDR3 length equals 11 residues. The CDR3 bases are TGTGCCAGCAGTGAATCTGATCCCCAGCATTTT. It is translated as CASSESDPQHF.

This chain joins TRBV4-1 and TRBJ1-5; D ambiguous. CDR3 size: 15 residues. The V end lost 3 bases, the J end lost 2 bases, and 11 bases lay between the germline ends. Germline CDR1 and CDR2: MGHRA and YSYEKL. The CDR3 region is CASSHTSGGNQPQHF. The CDR3 nucleotides are TGCGCCAGCAGCCATACCTCCGGGGGCAATCAGCCCCAGCATTTT.

The J gene is TRBJ2-5, the V gene TRBV18; TRBD1 matches at 7 bases. Trimming took 4 bases from V and 1 from J; bases not matched to a gene: 3. The CDR3 covers 14 residues. Looked up from germline, CDR1 is KGHSH and CDR2 is LQKENI. The CDR3 region is CASSQTGPQETQYF. CDR3 bases: TGTGCCAGCTCACAGACAGGGCCCCAAGAGACCCAGTACTTC.

The J gene is TRBJ2-3, the V gene TRBV5-4, with no clear D. V lost 10 bases, J lost 0 bases, and 15 bases lay in between. CDR1 SGHNT and CDR2 YYREEE come from the germline V gene (reference sequence). The CDR3 is 14 amino acids. The DNA of the CDR3 is TGTGCCTTCGAGGCCCTACGGAGCACAGATACGCAGTATTTT. It yields the protein CAFEALRSTDTQYF.

The chain joins TRBV6-2 or TRBV6-3 to TRBJ1-5; D remains ambiguous. This CDR3 is 13 amino acids long. CDR1 and CDR2 (germline): MNHEY, SVGEGT. The V gene lost 8 bases and the J gene lost 1 base, with 9 bases spanning the gap. The CDR3 spells CASGGHSNQPQHF. The CDR3 DNA follows: TGTGCCAGCGGAGGGCACAGCAATCAGCCCCAGCATTTT.

The gene calls are TRBV4-1 and TRBJ1-6, with 8 bases matching TRBD1. The CDR3 loop spans 17 amino acids. Germline assignment: CDR1 MGHRA and CDR2 YSYEKL. Unmatched junction bases numbered 4, after V lost 1 base and J lost 2 bases. CDR3 loop: CASSQGGQGTYNSPLHF. CDR3 in DNA: TGCGCCAGCAGCCAAGGAGGACAGGGAACCTATAATTCACCCCTCCACTTT.

The rearrangement uses TRBV18 and TRBJ2-7; no clear D. The V end was cut by 0 bases, the J end by 2 bases, with 8 bases between. This CDR3 region has 14 residues. The germline V gene has CDR1 KGHSH and CDR2 LQKENI. CDR3 protein: CASSPPLGPYEQYF. The CDR3 DNA reads as TGTGCCAGCTCACCACCGCTTGGCCCCTACGAGCAGTACTTC.

This clonotype was counted a few times. CDR3 sequence reads: CSASGHSNQPQHF. DNA of the CDR3: TGCAGTGCTAGCGGCCATAGCAATCAGCCCCAGCATTTT. V usage is TRBV20-1 and J usage is TRBJ1-5; D unresolved. V was clipped by 3 bases and J by 0 bases, with 6 bases between them. CDR1 and CDR2 (germline): DFQATT, SNEGSKA (reference sequence). The CDR3 runs 13 residues.

This clonotype was seen only a few times. The chain's CDR3 is CASSHRQGSATNEKLFF. CDR3 sequence (DNA): TGCGCCAGCAGCCACAGACAGGGGTCTGCAACTAATGAAAAACTGTTTTTT. The chain uses TRBV5-1 and TRBJ1-4; 8 nucleotides align to TRBD1. This CDR3 comprises 17 residues. The J segment lost 0 bases and the V segment lost 4 bases, leaving 8 bases of the junction unmatched. Looked up from germline, CDR1 is SGHRS and CDR2 is YFSETQ. Full variable domain (remainder filled in from reference TRBV5-1 and TRBJ1-4): KAGVTQTPRYLIKTRGQQVTLSCSPISGHRSVSWYQQTPGQGLQFLFEYFSETQRNKGNFPGRFSGRQFSNSRSEMNVSTLELGDSALYLCASSHRQGSATNEKLFFGSGTQLSVL.

V and J are TRBV12-3 or TRBV12-4 and TRBJ1-3, with no clear D. Trimming took off 8 bases at V and 0 bases at J, with 11 bases between the two ends. The CDR3 length is 14 residues. CDR3 residues: CASGGITSGNTIYF. DNA for the CDR3: TGTGCCAGCGGTGGGATTACCTCTGGAAACACCATATATTTT.

The chain combines TRBV10-3 with TRBJ2-5; D call uncertain. V shed 3 bases and J shed 5 bases, with 7 bases lying between them. The CDR3 has 12 amino acids. Germline CDR1 is ENHRY and CDR2 is SYGVKD. The CDR3 DNA follows: TGTGCCATCAGTGAAGTAGGGGAGACCCAGTACTTC. This sequence encodes CAISEVGETQYF.

There are a few counts of this clonotype. The chain links TRBV11-2 to TRBJ2-2; unclear D gene. CDR1 and CDR2 from the germline V gene are SGHAT and FQNNGV. The CDR3 has 13 amino acids. Between the trimmed V and J ends, which lost 5 bases and 5 bases, there was a span of 9 bases. CDR3 DNA sequence: TGTGCCAGCAGCCAATCGGCTACCGGGGAGCTGTTTTTT. It encodes CASSQSATGELFF.

This clonotype has more than one count but fewer than ten. The chain carries TRBV10-3 and TRBJ2-7; 9 bases line up with TRBD1. Looked up from germline, CDR1 is ENHRY and CDR2 is SYGVKD. The CDR3 totals 14 residues. V shed 10 bases, J shed 1 base, and the junction held 8 bases outside the gene matches. The CDR3 protein is CATLPDRGSYEQYF. CDR3 DNA: TGTGCCACCCTTCCGGACAGGGGATCCTACGAGCAGTACTTC.

This chain connects TRBV5-5 to TRBJ2-2; 8 bases line up with TRBD1. J gave up 7 bases and V 2 bases, and 1 base lay outside the gene matches. CDR3 size: 13 residues. Germline V lookup: CDR1 SGHKS, CDR2 YYEKEE (reference sequence). The CDR3 is CASSFDRGGELFF. The CDR3 region has the DNA TGTGCCAGCAGCTTCGACAGGGGCGGGGAGCTGTTTTTT. The variable domain in full, completed from reference TRBV5-5 and TRBJ2-2, reads DAGVTQSPTHLIKTRGQQVTLRCSPISGHKSVSWYQQVLGQGPQFIFQYYEKEERGRGNFPDRFSARQFPNYSSELNVNALLLGDSALYLCASSFDRGGELFFGEGSRLTVL.

This clonotype was counted at least ten times. The chain carries TRBV5-6 and TRBJ2-3, with 7 bases lining up with TRBD1. V lost 0 bases, J lost 6 bases, and 7 bases stayed unmatched. CDR1 and CDR2 from the germline V gene are SGHDT and YYEEEE. There are 15 residues in the CDR3. CDR3 in DNA: TGTGCCAGCAGCTTGGTGGGACAGAGGGCGGATACGCAGTATTTT. Protein: CASSLVGQRADTQYF.

The chain uses TRBV4-1 and TRBJ1-1; D call uncertain. The CDR3 contains 15 residues. Germline V gene lookup returns CDR1 MGHRA and CDR2 YSYEKL. V shed 1 base and J shed 0 bases, with 9 bases lying between them. In nucleotides, the CDR3 is TGCGCCAGCAGCCAAGGTCTTCCGGTGAACACTGAAGCTTTCTTT. Its translation: CASSQGLPVNTEAFF.

The table lists this clonotype with a count of one. This chain's CDR3 is CSARERGANYEQYF. The CDR3 region has the DNA TGCAGTGCTAGAGAGCGGGGGGCTAACTACGAGCAGTACTTC. The V call is TRBV20-1, the J call TRBJ2-7; 8 positions agree with TRBD2. Germline-derived CDR1 and CDR2 are DFQATT and SNEGSKA (reference sequence). V shed 0 bases, J shed 3 bases, and the junction held 4 bases outside the gene matches. This CDR3 has 14 amino acids.

This clonotype was counted a single time. This chain joins TRBV11-2 and TRBJ1-2, with D perhaps TRBD1 (6 bases). The germline V gene encodes CDR1 SGHAT and CDR2 FQNNGV. V was pared by 0 bases and J by 7 bases, with 9 bases between. The CDR3 extends over 13 amino acids. The CDR3 DNA reads as TGTGCCAGCAGCTTAGAGGGGGCGCTTGGCTACACCTTC. Encoded protein: CASSLEGALGYTF.

The chain has TRBV3-1 and TRBJ1-1; tentatively, D is TRBD1 (5 bases). The CDR3 runs to 15 residues. CDR1 LGHDT and CDR2 YNNKEL come from the germline V gene (reference sequence). Trimming removed 1 base from V and 3 bases from J, with 12 bases in between. CDR3 DNA sequence: TGTGCCAGCAGCCAAGGTTCCGTGGGGGACACTGAAGCTTTCTTT. It specifies CASSQGSVGDTEAFF.